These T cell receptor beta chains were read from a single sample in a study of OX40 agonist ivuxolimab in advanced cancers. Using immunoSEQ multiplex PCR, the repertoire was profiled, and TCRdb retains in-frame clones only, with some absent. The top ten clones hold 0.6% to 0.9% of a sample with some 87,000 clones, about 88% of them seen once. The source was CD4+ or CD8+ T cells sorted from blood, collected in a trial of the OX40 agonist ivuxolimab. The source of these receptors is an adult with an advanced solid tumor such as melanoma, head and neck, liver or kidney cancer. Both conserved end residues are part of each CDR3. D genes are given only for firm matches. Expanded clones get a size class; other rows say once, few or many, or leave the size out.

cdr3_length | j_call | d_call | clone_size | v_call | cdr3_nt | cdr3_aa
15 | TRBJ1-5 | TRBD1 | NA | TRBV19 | TGTGCCAGTAGGACAGGGGATCAAGACAATCAGCCCCAGCATTTT | CASRTGDQDNQPQHF
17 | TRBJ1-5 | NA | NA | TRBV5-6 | TGTGCCAGCAGCTTGAGTTTCGGGGGCTGGAGCAATCAGCCCCAGCATTTT | CASSLSFGGWSNQPQHF
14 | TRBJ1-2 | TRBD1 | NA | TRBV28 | TGTGCCAGCAGTTTATCCGGGACAGGCTATGGCTACACCTTC | CASSLSGTGYGYTF
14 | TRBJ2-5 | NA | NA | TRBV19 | TGTGCCACCTCCCAAAACAAGGTTCGGGAGACCCAGTACTTC | CATSQNKVRETQYF
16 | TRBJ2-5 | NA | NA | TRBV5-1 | TGCGCCAGCAGCTTGGGGGTTTCAACCTATCAAGAGACCCAGTACTTC | CASSLGVSTYQETQYF
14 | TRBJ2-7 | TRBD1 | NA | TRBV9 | TGTGCCAGCAGCCCCCAAACAGGGGCCTACGAGCAGTACTTC | CASSPQTGAYEQYF
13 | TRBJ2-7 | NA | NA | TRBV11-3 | TGTGCCAGCAGCTCGGTCCCGGCAGACGAGCAGTACTTC | CASSSVPADEQYF
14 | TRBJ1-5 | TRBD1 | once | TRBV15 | TGTGCCACCAGCAAACAGGGGGCAAATCAGCCCCAGCATTTT | CATSKQGANQPQHF
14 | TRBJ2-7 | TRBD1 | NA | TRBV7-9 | TGTGCCAGCAGCTCTTCGAGGGGGCCCTACGAGCAGTACTTC | CASSSSRGPYEQYF
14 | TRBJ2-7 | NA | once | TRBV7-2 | TGTGCCAGCAGCCCAACGGGCCCCCATTACGAGCAGTACTTC | CASSPTGPHYEQYF
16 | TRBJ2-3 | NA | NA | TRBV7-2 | TGTGCCAGCAGCTTAATGTCGGGGGTCCCCCAAGATACGCAGTATTTT | CASSLMSGVPQDTQYF
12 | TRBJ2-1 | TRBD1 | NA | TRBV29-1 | TGCAGCGTTCGACAGGGATCGCATGAGCAGTTCTTC | CSVRQGSHEQFF
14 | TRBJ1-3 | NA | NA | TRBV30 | TGTGCCTGGAGTGTAGAGGGGCTGAAAAACACCATATATTTT | CAWSVEGLKNTIYF
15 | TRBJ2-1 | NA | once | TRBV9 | TGTGCCAGCAGCGTAGTTCTCTTAGGGGGGGATGAGCAGTTCTTC | CASSVVLLGGDEQFF
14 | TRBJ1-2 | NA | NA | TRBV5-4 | TGTGCCAGCAGCCGGGGGGGGTTGTCTCACGTCTACACCTTC | CASSRGGLSHVYTF
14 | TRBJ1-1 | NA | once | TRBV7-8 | TGTGCCAGCAGCATGTCGGGGAGAGGCACTGAAGCTTTCTTT | CASSMSGRGTEAFF
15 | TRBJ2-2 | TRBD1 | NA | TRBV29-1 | TGCAGCGCCTCAACCGGGACAGGCCACACCGGGGAGCTGTTTTTT | CSASTGTGHTGELFF
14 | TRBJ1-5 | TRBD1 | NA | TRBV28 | TGTGCCAGCAGCGCGGGGCAGGGGGGTCAGCCCCAGCATTTT | CASSAGQGGQPQHF
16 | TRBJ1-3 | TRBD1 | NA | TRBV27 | TGTGCCAGCAGAGACCGGGACAGAAGCTCTGGAAACACCATATATTTT | CASRDRDRSSGNTIYF
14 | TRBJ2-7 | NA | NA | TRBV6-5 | TGTGCCAGCAGCAAGGGGCCGAGCTCCTACGAGCAGTACTTC | CASSKGPSSYEQYF
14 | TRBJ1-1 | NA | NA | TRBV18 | TGTGCCAGCTCGCAGACGGGCATGAACACTGAAGCTTTCTTT | CASSQTGMNTEAFF
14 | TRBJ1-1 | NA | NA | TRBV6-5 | TGTGCCACCCGGCATGGCCAACCGAACACTGAAGCTTTCTTT | CATRHGQPNTEAFF
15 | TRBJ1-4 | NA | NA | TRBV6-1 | TGTGCCAGCAGTGAAGGGACAGTTCCAAACGCAAAACTGTTTTTT | CASSEGTVPNAKLFF
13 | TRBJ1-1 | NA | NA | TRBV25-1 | TGTGCCAGCAGTGAATATCTAAGGGGGTCGGCTTTCTTT | CASSEYLRGSAFF
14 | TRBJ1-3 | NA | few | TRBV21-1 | TGTGCCAGCAGCCACCGGGCCTCTGGAAACACCATATATTTT | CASSHRASGNTIYF
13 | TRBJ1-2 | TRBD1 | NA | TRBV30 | TGTGCCTGGACCGCCGACAGGGGGTATGGCTACACCTTC | CAWTADRGYGYTF
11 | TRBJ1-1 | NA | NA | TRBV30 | TGTGCCTGGAAAGACGGTAGTGAAGCTTTCTTT | CAWKDGSEAFF
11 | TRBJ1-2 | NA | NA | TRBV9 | TGTGCCAGCAGCGCCCCTAATGGCTACACCTTC | CASSAPNGYTF
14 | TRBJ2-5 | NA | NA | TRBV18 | TGTGCCAGCTCACCACCAGCGGCACAAGAGACCCAGTACTTC | CASSPPAAQETQYF
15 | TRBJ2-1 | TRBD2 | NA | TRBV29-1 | TGCAGCGTTGAAGATTACCGTGGCGGGAGCTATGAGCAGTTCTTC | CSVEDYRGGSYEQFF
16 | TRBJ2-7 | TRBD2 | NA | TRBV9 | TGTGCCAGCAGCCCTTCGGGGGCTAGCGGGATCTACGAGCAGTACTTC | CASSPSGASGIYEQYF
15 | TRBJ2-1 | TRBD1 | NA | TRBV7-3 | TGTGCCAGCAGCTTAAGGCAGGGGGCCTACAATGAGCAGTTCTTC | CASSLRQGAYNEQFF
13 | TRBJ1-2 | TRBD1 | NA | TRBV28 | TGTGCCAGCAGTCTAGGACAGGGCTATGGCTACACCTTC | CASSLGQGYGYTF
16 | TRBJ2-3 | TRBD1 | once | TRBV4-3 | TGCGCCAGCAGCCAAGAAGAAGGGGGCAGCACAGATACGCAGTATTTT | CASSQEEGGSTDTQYF
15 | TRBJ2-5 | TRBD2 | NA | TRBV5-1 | TGCGCCAGCAGCTTGGTAGCGGGGGGGCCGGAGACCCAGTACTTC | CASSLVAGGPETQYF
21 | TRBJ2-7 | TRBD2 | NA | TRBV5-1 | TGCGCCAGCAGCTTGCATCTCCGGGGACGGAGTAGGACTAGCGACCCCTACGAGCAGTACTTC | CASSLHLRGRSRTSDPYEQYF
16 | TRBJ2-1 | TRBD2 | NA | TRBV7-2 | TGTGCCAGCAGCTTAGAGTGGGCGGGAGGTCGAAATGAGCAGTTCTTC | CASSLEWAGGRNEQFF
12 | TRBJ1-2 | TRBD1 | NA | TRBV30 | TGTGCCTGGAGCCCCGGGACAGATGGCTACACCTTC | CAWSPGTDGYTF
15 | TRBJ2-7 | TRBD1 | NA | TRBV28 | TGTGCCGTCGGGGTGGTCCGGGACAGGGTCGGCGAGCAGTACTTC | CAVGVVRDRVGEQYF
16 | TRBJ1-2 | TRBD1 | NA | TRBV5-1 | TGCGCCAGCAGCTTGGCCCATAGCGACAGGGAAAATGGCTACACCTTC | CASSLAHSDRENGYTF
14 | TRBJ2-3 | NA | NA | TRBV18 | TGTGCCAGCTCACCACCGGGGGGCACAGATACGCAGTATTTT | CASSPPGGTDTQYF
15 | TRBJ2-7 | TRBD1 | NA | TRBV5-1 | TGCGCCAGCAGCTTGAGGCCGGGACAGAGCTTCGAGCAGTACTTC | CASSLRPGQSFEQYF
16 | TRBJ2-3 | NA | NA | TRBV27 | TGTGCCAGCAGTTTACAGGGCGGGATTAGCACAGATACGCAGTATTTT | CASSLQGGISTDTQYF
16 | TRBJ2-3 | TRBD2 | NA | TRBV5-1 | TGCGCCAGCAGCTTGGCTACTAGCGGCCGATCGGATACGCAGTATTTT | CASSLATSGRSDTQYF
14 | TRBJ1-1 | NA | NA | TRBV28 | TGTGCCAGCAGTTTAAAGGCCAGCGGGACTGAAGCTTTCTTT | CASSLKASGTEAFF
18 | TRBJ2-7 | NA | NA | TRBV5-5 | TGTGCCAGCAGCTTCGTCGGCGCGGGGCTCGTCTCCTACTACGAGCAGTACTTC | CASSFVGAGLVSYYEQYF
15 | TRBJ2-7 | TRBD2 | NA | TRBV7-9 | TGTGCCAGCAGCCGCGGACTAGCGGGAGACCACGAGCAGTACTTC | CASSRGLAGDHEQYF
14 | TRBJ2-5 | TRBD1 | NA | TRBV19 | TGTGCCAGTAGTCTCCGACAGGGTAGAGAGACCCAGTACTTC | CASSLRQGRETQYF
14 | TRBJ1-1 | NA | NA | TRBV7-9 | TGTGCCAGCAGCTTAGTCAGGGAGAACACTGAAGCTTTCTTT | CASSLVRENTEAFF
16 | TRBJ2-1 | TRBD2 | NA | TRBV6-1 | TGTGCCAGCAGTGATGGAAGCGGGGGGATCTACAATGAGCAGTTCTTC | CASSDGSGGIYNEQFF
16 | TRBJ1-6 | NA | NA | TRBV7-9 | TGTGCCAGCAGCCGGAGCGGCAGGGCCTATAATTCACCCCTCCACTTT | CASSRSGRAYNSPLHF
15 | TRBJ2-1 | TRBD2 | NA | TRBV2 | TGTGCCAGCAGTCTTATGGGACTAGCGGCGGATGAGCAGTTCTTC | CASSLMGLAADEQFF
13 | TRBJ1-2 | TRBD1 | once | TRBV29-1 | TGCAGCGCCTCTATAGGGGGCCCTACTGTCTACACCTTC | CSASIGGPTVYTF
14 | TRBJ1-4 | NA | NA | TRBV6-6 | TGTGCCAGCAGTTACGAGGGTACTAATGAAAAACTGTTTTTT | CASSYEGTNEKLFF